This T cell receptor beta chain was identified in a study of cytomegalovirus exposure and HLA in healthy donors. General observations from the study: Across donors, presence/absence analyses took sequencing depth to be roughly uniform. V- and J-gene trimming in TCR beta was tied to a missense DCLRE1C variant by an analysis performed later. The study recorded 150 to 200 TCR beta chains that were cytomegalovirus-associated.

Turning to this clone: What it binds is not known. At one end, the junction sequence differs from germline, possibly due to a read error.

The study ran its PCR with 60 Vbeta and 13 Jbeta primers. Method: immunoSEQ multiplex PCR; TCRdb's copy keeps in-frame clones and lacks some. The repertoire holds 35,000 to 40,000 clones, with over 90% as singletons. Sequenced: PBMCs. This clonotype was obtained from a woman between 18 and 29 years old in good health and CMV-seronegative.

CDR3 sequence (DNA): TGTGCCAGCAGCTTAGGTGGGGAAGGACAGCACTTC. It encodes CASSLGGEGQHF. The rearrangement joins TRBV11-3 to TRBJ2-7; D is possibly TRBD1 (6 bases). The CDR3 extends over 12 amino acids. In germline, CDR1 is SGHNT, CDR2 YENEEA.